One and the same sample provided the 10 T cell receptor beta chains below, sequenced in a study of T cells after yellow fever vaccination. TCRdb redid the calling of the 5' RACE reads with MiXCR, one entry per CDR3 protein. The sample carries a few hundred thousand distinct CDR3 sequences, about 19% recorded once. The source was PBMCs, collected 15 days after the yellow fever booster vaccination. The receptors come from a young man who received the YFV17D yellow fever vaccine.

This clonotype was seen more than once but under ten times. The CDR3 bases are TGTGCCTGGAGTGAATCGGATGAGCAGTTCTTC. Protein product: CAWSESDEQFF. This chain uses TRBV30 with TRBJ2-1; unclear D gene. Trimming cost V 1 base and J 8 bases, with 6 bases left between them. CDR3 length equals 11 residues. Germline CDR1 GTSNPN, CDR2 SVGIG (reference sequence).

The genes are TRBV7-2 and TRBJ2-1; 7 bases line up with TRBD1. Germline V gene sequence: CDR1 SGHTA, CDR2 FQGNSA. The CDR3 is 15 residues long. Trimming took 8 bases from V and 0 from J; bases not matched to a gene: 7. CDR3 nucleotide sequence: TGTGCCAGCGGATTACAGGGGAGCTCCTACAATGAGCAGTTCTTC. This gives the protein CASGLQGSSYNEQFF. Using reference TRBV7-2 and TRBJ2-1 for the parts outside the CDR3, the full variable domain is GAGVSQSPSNKVTEKGKDVELRCDPISGHTALYWYRQSLGQGLEFLIYFQGNSAPDKSGLPSDRFSAERTGGSVSTLTIQRTQQEDSAVYLCASGLQGSSYNEQFFGPGTRLTVL.

The chain links TRBV28 to TRBJ2-6; no definite D call. Germline CDR1 MDHEN, CDR2 SYDVKM. The CDR3 is 16 amino acids. V was trimmed by 7 bases and J by 3 bases, leaving 16 bases between them. This CDR3 reads CASTPMGKGGANVLTF. For the CDR3, the DNA is TGTGCCAGCACCCCGATGGGGAAGGGTGGGGCCAACGTCCTGACTTTC.

CDR3 sequence reads: CATTTRVYGYTF. The CDR3 DNA sequence: TGTGCCACTACGACCAGGGTTTATGGCTACACCTTC. J is TRBJ1-2 and V is TRBV7-2; weak D call: TRBD1 (5 bases). Germline assignment: CDR1 SGHTA and CDR2 FQGNSA. The CDR3 is 12 amino acids. Trimming cost V 10 bases and J 5 bases, with 14 bases left between them.

The chain joins TRBV10-3 to TRBJ2-1, with TRBD2 matching 10 bases. The germline gives CDR1 ENHRY, CDR2 SYGVKD. CDR3 length: 18 amino acids. The V and J ends lost 4 bases and 5 bases, in that order; junction bases with no gene match: 14. Written as DNA, the CDR3 is TGTGCCATCAGTGGGAAGCGGGAGGGCTCAATTAAAAACAATGAGCAGTTCTTC. Residues: CAISGKREGSIKNNEQFF.

This clonotype was counted at least ten times. The rearrangement uses TRBV9 and TRBJ2-5; D ambiguous. This CDR3 is 13 amino acids long. Germline CDR1 and CDR2: SGDLS and YYNGEE. With 1 base removed from V and 1 base from J, the gap between germline ends came to 5 bases. The CDR3 protein is CASSVRGQETQYF. CDR3 sequence (DNA): TGTGCCAGCAGCGTACGCGGCCAAGAGACCCAGTACTTC. Variable domain in full (rest from reference TRBV9 and TRBJ2-5): DSGVTQTPKHLITATGQRVTLRCSPRSGDLSVYWYQQSLDQGLQFLIQYYNGEERAKGNILERFSAQQFPDLHSELNLSSLELGDSALYFCASSVRGQETQYFGPGTRLLVL.

The chain joins TRBV6-2 or TRBV6-3 to TRBJ2-1, with 9 bases aligning to TRBD2. This CDR3 is 14 amino acids long. V trimming: 5 bases; J trimming: 12 bases; junction bases outside the gene matches: 11. Looked up from germline, CDR1 is MNHEY and CDR2 is SVGEGT. CDR3 amino acids: CASSPGVAGVGQFF. CDR3 nucleotides: TGTGCCAGCAGTCCCGGAGTAGCGGGAGTTGGGCAGTTCTTC.

This clonotype was counted ten times or more. The junction and the germline gene differ at one end; a read error may be behind it. The chain carries TRBV29-1 and TRBJ2-1, with 7 positions matching TRBD1. CDR1 and CDR2 from the germline V gene are SQVTM and ANQGSEA. CDR3 length: 11 amino acids. The CDR3 reads CWGQNYNEQFF. In DNA, the CDR3 is TGTTGGGGACAGAACTACAATGAGCAGTTCTTC.

This clonotype was recorded a few times. The rearrangement joins TRBV9 to TRBJ2-1, with unresolved D. Trimming shortened V by 0 bases and J by 8 bases, and 12 bases separated the two germline ends. The germline CDR1 and CDR2 sequences are SGDLS and YYNGEE. The CDR3 extends over 14 amino acids. CDR3 nucleotide sequence: TGTGCCAGCAGCGTAGGCCCGACCGGCGATGAGCAGTTCTTC. Translated: CASSVGPTGDEQFF.

This clonotype was seen only a few times. The chain employs TRBV7-9 and TRBJ2-1, with D tentatively TRBD2 (5 bases). V gave up 3 bases and J gave up 0 bases, with 15 bases separating them. The V gene's germline CDR1 is SEHNR and CDR2 FQNEAQ (reference sequence). The CDR3 loop spans 17 amino acids. CDR3 sequence: CASSFGLTRGSYNEQFF. The CDR3 DNA follows: TGTGCCAGCAGCTTTGGTCTAACCCGGGGCTCCTACAATGAGCAGTTCTTC.